Given below is one T cell receptor (beta chain) in context. Its antigen is unknown. Data came from immunoSEQ multiplex PCR; TCRdb stores just in-frame clones and leaves some out. The table has roughly 52,000 clones, around 93% seen once. This sample is part of a study of cytomegalovirus exposure and HLA in healthy donors. These donors were members of the approximately 120-subject validation cohort, a group separate from the approximately 640-subject first cohort. Points from the study as a whole: A classifier reportedly called cytomegalovirus status with high sensitivity and specificity. The CMV antigen specificity of a few CMV-associated chains was confirmed through in vitro analysis.

The clonotype originates from a young woman in good health and CMV-seropositive. Sequenced: PBMCs.

CDR3 DNA: TGTGCCAGCAGCCTCCGATTATACAGGGGCGCCACACCTGATAATTCACCCCTCCACTTT. Its translation is CASSLRLYRGATPDNSPLHF. The chain combines TRBV7-6 with TRBJ1-6; 7 nucleotides agree with TRBD1. This CDR3 is 20 amino acids long. Unmatched junction bases numbered 21, after V lost 5 bases and J lost 5 bases. The germline CDR1 and CDR2 sequences are SGHVS and FNYEAQ.